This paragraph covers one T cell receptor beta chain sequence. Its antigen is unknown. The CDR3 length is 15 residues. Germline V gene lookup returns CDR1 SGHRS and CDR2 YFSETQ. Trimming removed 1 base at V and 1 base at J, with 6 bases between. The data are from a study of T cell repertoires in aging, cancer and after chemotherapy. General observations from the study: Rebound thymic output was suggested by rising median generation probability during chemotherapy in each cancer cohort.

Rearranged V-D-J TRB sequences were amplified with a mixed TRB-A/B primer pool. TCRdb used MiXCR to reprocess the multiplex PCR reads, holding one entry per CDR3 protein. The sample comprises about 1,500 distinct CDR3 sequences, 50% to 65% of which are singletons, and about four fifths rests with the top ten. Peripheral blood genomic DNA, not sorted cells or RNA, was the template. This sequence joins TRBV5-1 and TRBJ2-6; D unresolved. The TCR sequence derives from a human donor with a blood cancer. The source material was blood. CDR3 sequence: CASSLSVSGANVLTF. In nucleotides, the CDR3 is TGCGCCAGCAGCTTGAGTGTGTCTGGGGCCAACGTCCTGACTTTC.